These 32 T cell receptor beta chains were all obtained from the same sample, sequenced in a study of beta chain features in type 1 diabetes. Since all of the isolated RNA was reverse transcribed, expressed TCRB transcripts were what got sequenced. Profiling relied on immunoSEQ multiplex PCR, and the TCRdb table lists in-frame clones only, not all of them. This sample yields 900,000 or so clones, of which roughly 16% are seen a single time; 0.023% belongs to the top ten. What was sequenced was naive CD4+ T cells from blood. Receptor source: a woman between 18 and 29 years old in good health.

This clone occurred a few times. J is TRBJ2-7 and V is TRBV27; possibly TRBD2 for D (5 bases). Germline loops: CDR1 MNHEY, CDR2 SMNVEV (reference sequence). Trimming shortened V by 1 base and J by 2 bases, and 12 bases separated the two germline ends. The CDR3 contains 15 residues. The CDR3 sequence: CASSLFESGTYEQYF. The CDR3 bases are TGTGCCAGCAGTTTATTTGAGTCGGGAACCTACGAGCAGTACTTC.

A few counts support this clone. The V call is TRBV28, the J call TRBJ2-5; 11 bases are shared with TRBD2. V lost 5 bases and J lost 1; bases outside the gene matches: 6. The CDR3 loop spans 16 amino acids. CDR1 and CDR2 (germline): MDHEN, SYDVKM. The CDR3 region is CASSIPTSGIQETQYF. The CDR3 DNA sequence: TGTGCCAGCAGTATCCCGACTAGCGGGATCCAAGAGACCCAGTACTTC.

The V and J genes are TRBV7-2 and TRBJ2-3, with D tentatively TRBD1 or TRBD2 (5 bases each). CDR1 SGHTA and CDR2 FQGNSA come from the germline V gene. V was pared by 7 bases and J by 3 bases, with 14 bases between. This CDR3 is 14 amino acids long. CDR3 amino acids: CASKTRAGTDTQYF. In DNA, the CDR3 is TGTGCCAGCAAAACTAGGGCAGGGACAGATACGCAGTATTTT.

The chain has TRBV7-2 and TRBJ2-5; 8 bases fit TRBD2. This CDR3 has 12 amino acids. CDR1 SGHTA and CDR2 FQGNSA come from the germline V gene. The J segment lost 7 bases and the V segment lost 5 bases, leaving 3 bases of the junction unmatched. CDR3 residues: CASSRGGWTQYF. CDR3 nucleotides: TGTGCCAGCAGCCGGGGGGGTTGGACCCAGTACTTC.

This clone showed up just a few times. The CDR3 DNA follows: TGTGCCAGCAGGGTCTCGGAGACCCAGTACTTC. It translates to CASRVSETQYF. The genes are TRBV7-2 and TRBJ2-5, with unresolved D. Germline CDR1 and CDR2: SGHTA and FQGNSA. With 6 bases removed from V and 5 bases from J, the gap between germline ends came to 7 bases. The CDR3 has 11 residues. The complete variable domain, with remaining parts taken from reference TRBV7-2 and TRBJ2-5, reads GAGVSQSPSNKVTEKGKDVELRCDPISGHTALYWYRQSLGQGLEFLIYFQGNSAPDKSGLPSDRFSAERTGGSVSTLTIQRTQQEDSAVYLCASRVSETQYFGPGTRLLVL.

This clone was observed a few times. This rearrangement joins TRBV19 to TRBJ2-4, with D hard to call. Germline CDR1 reads LNHDA; CDR2 reads SQIVND (reference sequence). The CDR3 has 15 residues. V was cut by 6 bases and J by 0 bases, with 12 bases left in between. CDR3 sequence: CASSPLILAKNIQYF. In nucleotides, the CDR3 is TGTGCCAGTAGCCCCCTGATTCTAGCCAAAAACATTCAGTACTTC.

CDR3: CASSGTWEGKNIQYF. CDR3 nucleotides: TGTGCCAGCAGTGGTACATGGGAAGGCAAAAACATTCAGTACTTC. The rearrangement joins TRBV25-1 to TRBJ2-4; D unclear. This CDR3 spans 15 amino acids. Deletions cut 4 bases from V and 3 bases from J, with 13 bases between. CDR1 and CDR2 (germline): MGHDK, SYGVNS.

This chain uses TRBV5-1 with TRBJ2-7, with D perhaps assigned TRBD1 or TRBD2 (5 bases each). Germline CDR1 reads SGHRS; CDR2 reads YFSETQ. The CDR3 totals 13 residues. Trimming took off 4 bases at V and 2 bases at J, with 10 bases between the two ends. The CDR3 here is CASSVGEPYEQYF. Here the CDR3 DNA reads TGCGCCAGCAGCGTGGGGGAGCCCTACGAGCAGTACTTC.

V usage is TRBV19 and J usage is TRBJ1-1, with a tentative D call TRBD1 (5 bases). Germline loops: CDR1 LNHDA, CDR2 SQIVND (reference sequence). CDR3 length equals 14 residues. V shed 1 base and J shed 6 bases, with 12 bases lying between them. The CDR3 DNA sequence: TGTGCCAGTAGTATAGGGGGCATGATTGCTGAAGCTTTCTTT. Encoded protein: CASSIGGMIAEAFF.

The CDR3 nucleotides read TGTGCCAGCAGCTTAAATGGGGGCGCGTATACGCAGTATTTT. It translates to CASSLNGGAYTQYF. The gene calls are TRBV7-2 and TRBJ2-3; D possibly corresponds to TRBD1 (6 bases). The CDR3 extends over 14 amino acids. Per the germline V gene, CDR1 is SGHTA and CDR2 is FQGNSA. Trimming left V 2 bases short and J 7 bases short, with 13 bases between.

This clone has a handful of counts. The chain recombines TRBV7-2 with TRBJ2-1; D ambiguous. The CDR3 sequence is 13 residues long. Germline CDR1 reads SGHTA; CDR2 reads FQGNSA. The V gene lost 6 bases and the J gene lost 5 bases, with 11 bases spanning the gap. CDR3 region: CASRSILNNEQFF. CDR3 DNA sequence: TGTGCCAGCAGATCTATATTGAACAATGAGCAGTTCTTC.

This clone was detected a few times. This sequence joins TRBV2 and TRBJ2-1; tentatively, D is TRBD1 (5 bases). Germline V gene data show CDR1 as SNHLY and CDR2 as FYNNEI. The V end lost 6 bases, the J end lost 0 bases, and 9 bases lay between the germline ends. The CDR3 contains 14 residues. The CDR3 bases are TGTGCCAGCAGACAGGCAAGCTCCTACAATGAGCAGTTCTTC. Translated, it gives CASRQASSYNEQFF.

V is TRBV27 and J is TRBJ1-5, with no clear D. CDR1 is MNHEY, CDR2 SMNVEV, per germline (reference sequence). The CDR3 has 12 amino acids. V was shortened by 8 bases and J by 4 bases, with 9 bases between the two germline ends. The CDR3 spells CASGKPNQPQHF. The CDR3 bases are TGTGCCAGCGGTAAGCCGAATCAGCCCCAGCATTTT.

This clone has only a few counts. This rearrangement joins TRBV27 to TRBJ2-7, with D unresolved. From germline, CDR1 is MNHEY and CDR2 SMNVEV (reference sequence). Trimming took 2 bases from V and 3 from J, leaving 8 bases between them. The CDR3 consists of 13 residues. The CDR3 region is CASSLGSLYEQYF. In DNA form, the CDR3 reads TGTGCCAGCAGTTTAGGGTCTCTCTACGAGCAGTACTTC.

The chain couples TRBV4-1 to TRBJ2-3; 9 nucleotides line up with TRBD1. V was pared by 3 bases and J by 6 bases, with 13 bases of the junction left unmatched. Germline V gives CDR1 MGHRA, CDR2 YSYEKL. The CDR3 is made up of 17 amino acids. The CDR3 is CASSHTGTGGGRDTQYF. The CDR3 DNA reads as TGCGCCAGCAGCCATACGGGTACAGGGGGCGGTCGGGATACGCAGTATTTT.

The CDR3 nucleotides read TGCGCCAGTCCGGGACCGCTTAATGAAAAACTGTTTTTT. It yields the protein CASPGPLNEKLFF. The chain joins TRBV5-1 to TRBJ1-4; the D gene is possibly TRBD1 (5 bases). Germline V CDR1 and CDR2: SGHRS, YFSETQ. The V end was cut by 8 bases, the J end by 4 bases, with 12 bases between. The CDR3 sequence is 13 residues long.

This clone has only a few counts. The chain is built from TRBV10-3 and TRBJ2-1; 12 bases align to TRBD1. The V segment lost 6 bases and the J segment 4 bases; nucleotides outside the gene matches: 4. The CDR3 runs to 15 residues. The germline gives CDR1 ENHRY, CDR2 SYGVKD. The CDR3 region is CAIRGTGGYYNEQFF. As DNA, the CDR3 is TGTGCCATCAGGGGGACAGGGGGCTATTACAATGAGCAGTTCTTC.

There are a few counts of this clone. The chain recombines TRBV25-1 with TRBJ2-1, with D possibly being TRBD1 (5 bases). CDR3 length: 13 residues. The germline CDR1 and CDR2 sequences are MGHDK and SYGVNS. V lost 4 bases and J 7 bases, leaving 11 bases between the germline ends. Here the CDR3 DNA reads TGTGCCAGCAGTGGGGGCGTTGGAAATGAGCAGTTCTTC. Encoded protein: CASSGGVGNEQFF.

Only a few counts were recorded for this clone. The chain couples TRBV19 to TRBJ2-7; 9 bases match TRBD1. Germline-derived CDR1 and CDR2 are LNHDA and SQIVND (reference sequence). CDR3 size: 14 residues. Trimming cost V 3 bases and J 4 bases; bases outside gene matches: 4. The DNA for the CDR3 is TGTGCCAGTAGTATTCGGACAGGGGAATACGAGCAGTACTTC. Protein: CASSIRTGEYEQYF.

This clone was detected only a few times. This chain joins TRBV27 and TRBJ2-1, with 15 bases that match TRBD2. Germline-derived CDR1 and CDR2 are MNHEY and SMNVEV (reference sequence). After removal of 6 bases from V and 7 bases from J, the junction contained 7 bases not matched to a gene. The CDR3 has 16 amino acids. The CDR3 spells CASRWTSGRAKNEQFF. CDR3 DNA sequence: TGTGCCAGCAGATGGACTAGCGGGAGGGCCAAAAATGAGCAGTTCTTC.

This rearrangement joins TRBV4-3 to TRBJ1-1; D possibly corresponds to TRBD1 (6 bases). The germline CDR1 and CDR2 sequences are LGHNA and YSLEER. The CDR3 consists of 16 residues. V lost 1 base, J lost 4 bases, and 16 bases lay in between. Here the CDR3 reads CASSQGSGGGSTEAFF. The CDR3 DNA reads TGCGCCAGCAGCCAAGGTTCCGGGGGCGGGAGCACTGAAGCTTTCTTT.

This clone was seen only a few times. The chain is built from TRBV7-9 and TRBJ1-2; 8 bases fit TRBD1. Germline trimming cut 0 bases from V and 4 bases from J; bases unmatched to any gene: 4. The germline gives CDR1 SEHNR, CDR2 FQNEAQ (reference sequence). The CDR3 length is 15 residues. The CDR3 coding sequence is TGTGCCAGCAGCTTAGCGCAGGGGGCCCTCTATGGCTACACCTTC. Residues: CASSLAQGALYGYTF.

This chain uses TRBV7-2 with TRBJ1-2, with D perhaps matching TRBD1 (5 bases). V was pared by 1 base and J by 5 bases, with 11 bases between. The CDR3 runs 14 residues. Germline CDR1 and CDR2: SGHTA and FQGNSA. The CDR3 spells CASSLGGNSYGYTF. Written as DNA, the CDR3 is TGTGCCAGCAGCTTAGGGGGGAATTCTTATGGCTACACCTTC.

This clone was counted a few times. V is TRBV7-2 and J is TRBJ2-1; D uncertain. The CDR3 runs to 14 residues. Between the trimmed V and J ends, which lost 2 bases and 7 bases, there was a span of 12 bases. Germline V gene data show CDR1 as SGHTA and CDR2 as FQGNSA. CDR3: CASSLRRPENEQFF. CDR3 bases: TGTGCCAGCAGCTTAAGACGGCCTGAGAATGAGCAGTTCTTC.

This clone was observed a few times. V usage is TRBV2 and J usage is TRBJ2-1; 12 positions match TRBD2. Germline trimming cut 4 bases from V and 3 bases from J; bases unmatched to any gene: 13. CDR1 and CDR2 from the germline V gene are SNHLY and FYNNEI. This CDR3 spans 19 amino acids. CDR3 nucleotide sequence: TGTGCCAGCAGTGGTCCTAGCGGGAGGGCCAGTGAAGACTACAATGAGCAGTTCTTC. It codes for CASSGPSGRASEDYNEQFF.

The chain is built from TRBV5-6 and TRBJ1-2, with 7 bases aligning to TRBD1. The V segment lost 3 bases and the J segment 4 bases; nucleotides outside the gene matches: 6. The CDR3 is made up of 14 amino acids. The V gene's germline CDR1 is SGHDT and CDR2 YYEEEE. CDR3 loop: CASSWGQPGYGYTF. For the CDR3, the DNA is TGTGCCAGCAGCTGGGGACAGCCAGGCTATGGCTACACCTTC.

This clone appeared a few times. V usage is TRBV9 and J usage is TRBJ2-7, with 9 bases matching TRBD2. The ends lost 4 bases at V and 3 bases at J; junction bases unmatched: 5. The V gene's germline CDR1 is SGDLS and CDR2 YYNGEE. This CDR3 has 14 amino acids. The CDR3 DNA sequence: TGTGCCAGCAGCCCAAGACTAGCGGACTACGAGCAGTACTTC. This translates into CASSPRLADYEQYF.

This clone was seen a few times. This chain uses TRBV5-1 with TRBJ2-3; D could derive from TRBD1 or TRBD2 (6 bases each). There are 15 residues in the CDR3. Germline lookup yields CDR1 SGHRS and CDR2 YFSETQ. The ends were cut back, 0 bases at V and 6 bases at J, with 14 bases in the middle. CDR3 in amino acids: CASSLEGGTADTQYF. The CDR3 DNA follows: TGCGCCAGCAGCTTGGAGGGGGGCACGGCGGATACGCAGTATTTT.

The chain has TRBV5-4 and TRBJ2-1, with D tentatively TRBD2 (5 bases). Germline-derived CDR1 and CDR2 are SGHNT and YYREEE (reference sequence). CDR3 length: 15 residues. Trimming cost V 0 bases and J 0 bases, with 7 bases left between them. The CDR3 bases are TGTGCCAGCAGCTTGGGAGCGGTCTCCTACAATGAGCAGTTCTTC. This sequence encodes CASSLGAVSYNEQFF.

This clone showed up just a few times. The V and J genes are TRBV15 and TRBJ2-3; TRBD1 might be the D (6 bases). The V end was cut by 3 bases, the J end by 2 bases, with 15 bases between. Looked up from germline, CDR1 is LNHNV and CDR2 is YYDKDF (reference sequence). The CDR3 has 16 residues. The CDR3 bases are TGTGCCACCAGCAGGGGGGCGACGGGGCCCACAGATACGCAGTATTTT. It encodes CATSRGATGPTDTQYF. The complete variable domain, with remaining parts taken from reference TRBV15 and TRBJ2-3, reads DAMVIQNPRYQVTQFGKPVTLSCSQTLNHNVMYWYQQKSSQAPKLLFHYYDKDFNNEADTPDNFQSRRPNTSFCFLDIRSPGLGDTAMYLCATSRGATGPTDTQYFGPGTRLTVL.

In this sample, this clone turned up a few times. The chain is built from TRBV7-3 and TRBJ2-7; no clear D. Trimming pared 5 bases from V and 4 bases from J, leaving 9 bases between. The CDR3 has 12 residues. Germline values: CDR1 SGHTA, CDR2 FQGTGA. CDR3 coding DNA: TGTGCCAGCAGCCTTAGCCGGTACGAGCAGTACTTC. This encodes CASSLSRYEQYF.

The chain joins TRBV4-3 to TRBJ2-2, with 7 nucleotides matching TRBD1. Germline CDR1 and CDR2: LGHNA and YSLEER. The ends lost 0 bases at V and 4 bases at J; junction bases unmatched: 8. The CDR3 has 17 residues. CDR3 residues: CASSQEGRQGVTGELFF. Here the CDR3 DNA reads TGCGCCAGCAGCCAAGAAGGTCGGCAGGGGGTCACCGGGGAGCTGTTTTTT.